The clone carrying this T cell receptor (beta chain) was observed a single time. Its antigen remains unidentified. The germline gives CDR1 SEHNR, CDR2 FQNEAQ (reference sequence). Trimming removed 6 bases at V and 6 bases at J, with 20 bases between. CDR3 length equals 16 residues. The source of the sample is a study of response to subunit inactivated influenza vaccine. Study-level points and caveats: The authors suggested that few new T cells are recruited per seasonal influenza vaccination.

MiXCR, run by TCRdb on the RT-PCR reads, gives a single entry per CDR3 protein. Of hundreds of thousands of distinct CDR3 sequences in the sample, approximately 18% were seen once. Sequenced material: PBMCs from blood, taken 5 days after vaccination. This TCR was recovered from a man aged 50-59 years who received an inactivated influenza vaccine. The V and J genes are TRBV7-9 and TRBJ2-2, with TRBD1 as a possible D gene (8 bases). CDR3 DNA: TGTGCCAGCAGGACCTCAGGGGGCGGACTAGCCGGGGAGCTGTTTTTT. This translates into CASRTSGGGLAGELFF.